This T cell receptor beta chain was recovered during a study of blood T cell repertoires in COVID-19 (TCRdb year 2020). Looking at the study overall: Samples covering the acute and convalescent phases of COVID-19 were provided by collaborators in the United States, Italy and Spain. The material from the prospective study consisted of cDNA or gDNA derived from T cells, B-cell-depleted T cells, or PBMCs. Subjects who had been exposed to COVID-19, were actively infected with it, or had recovered from it provided the deeply sampled blood TCRbeta repertoires that made up the dataset. The repertoires were released in a freely available public database intended as a resource for research on the immune response to SARS-CoV-2. The samples were drawn from the first 160 participants of the ongoing ImmuneRACE study and from 950 to 1,500 subjects provided by 6 global collaborators. Nearly every sample came with metadata listing a de-identified subject ID, COVID-19 status, age in years and sex. HLA class I and class II types, where available, came from metadata supplied by the sample provider rather than from assay-based typing.

TCRbeta CDR3 regions were amplified from genomic DNA using the immunoSEQ Assay, a bias-controlled multiplex PCR. In the paper's pipeline: The number of nucleated cells in each sample was estimated by amplification of reference gene primers within the assay. Sequence reads were collapsed and filtered to measure the absolute abundance of every unique TCRbeta CDR3 rearrangement. For each sample, productive Simpson clonality was calculated by taking the square root of Simpson's diversity index across productive rearrangements. Imported from immuneACCESS, the table was reduced by TCRdb to in-frame sequences with V and J called. These copies leave out some clones; in studies compared against another copy, an unresolved V gene accounts for under half, and the cause of the remainder is not known. V and J calls and clone size are those listed in that table; D and trimming were worked out from the DNA. The sample contains 300,000 to 400,000 clones, more than 70% of them found a single time. The ten most abundant clones make up around 2.8% of the sample.

In Seattle, one collaborating source enrolled patients while the infection was active and tracked those patients longitudinally over the course of disease. The collaborating institutions used their own protocols to collect whole blood in K2EDTA tubes. Collaborator samples were shipped for TCRbeta analysis as frozen whole blood, isolated PBMCs, or DNA extracted from either sample type. As for this clone: Its specific antigen is unknown. Base-call qualities are not available, and no considerably larger clone is one nucleotide away.

Study-wide conclusions, independent of this receptor: Clinical and demographic metadata were provided uncurated, with the amount varying by source and participant.

What was sequenced was peripheral blood. This clonotype was obtained from a woman younger than 45 with COVID-19, enrolled during active disease.

CDR3 region: CASSLLPSESYNEQFF. In nucleotides, the sequence is TGTGCCAGCAGCTTACTACCTAGCGAGTCCTACAATGAGCAGTTCTTC. The chain was built from TRBV7-6 and TRBJ2-1; TRBD2 could be the D gene, as 6 bases match. Including the terminal cysteine and phenylalanine, the CDR3 comprises 16 residues. Left in the record is the CDR3 DNA by itself, 48 bases read in frame from the first base. Deletion took 2 bases off V and 1 base off J, with a span of 12 bases between the germline ends. From a lookup of the germline V gene, CDR1 and CDR2 are SGHVS and FNYEAQ.